This T cell receptor (beta chain) derives from a study of T cell repertoires in cytomegalovirus infection. Each CDR3 protein is one row after TCRdb ran MiXCR on the reads. The sample shows just over 300,000 distinct CDR3 sequences, 15% to 20% of them seen only once. This clonotype has a count of ten or more. Trimming left V 5 bases short and J 4 bases short, with 15 bases between. There are 15 residues in the CDR3. This TCR came from a human donor in good health (CMV status not recorded). Some clones in this sample may be carry-over from other donors' samples. The rearrangement links TRBV12-3 or TRBV12-4 to TRBJ2-1; D tentatively fits TRBD1 or TRBD2 (5 bases each). What was sequenced was PBMCs. This CDR3 is CASSQLRGVYNEQFF. The CDR3, as DNA: TGTGCCAGCAGTCAGCTGAGGGGCGTATACAATGAGCAGTTCTTC.